This is a list of T cell receptor beta chains from one sample in a study of vaccination effects on CD4 cells after COVID-19. The table came from immunoSEQ multiplex PCR; TCRdb's copy has only in-frame clones and leaves some out. The sample gives some 69,000 clones, about 73% of which show up once; about 2% is in the top ten. Antigen specificity for these receptors is unknown. This sample comprised CD4+ T cells from PBMCs cultured without peptide, obtained after COVID-19 vaccination. The receptors were sampled from a human donor who received a COVID-19 vaccine. Both conserved end residues are part of each CDR3. The D gene is left open where the match is weak. Rows give clone size only sometimes, using once, few, many, or a class for an expanded clone.

cdr3_aa: CASSYVAGGTGELFF
cdr3_nt: TGTGCCAGCAGTTACGTTGCAGGGGGAACCGGGGAGCTGTTTTTT
clone_size: .
d_call: TRBD1
v_call: TRBV6-2/TRBV6-3
j_call: TRBJ2-2

cdr3_aa: CATSDLSQGWETQYF
cdr3_nt: TGTGCCACCAGTGATTTGTCGCAGGGTTGGGAGACCCAGTACTTC
clone_size: .
d_call: .
v_call: TRBV24-1
j_call: TRBJ2-5

cdr3_aa: CASSLSMTGFMNTEAFF
cdr3_nt: TGTGCCAGCAGTTTATCGATGACAGGATTCATGAACACTGAAGCTTTCTTT
clone_size: .
d_call: .
v_call: TRBV27
j_call: TRBJ1-1

cdr3_aa: CASSQVSSPLHF
cdr3_nt: TGTGCCAGCAGCCAAGTGAGTTCACCCCTCCACTTT
clone_size: few
d_call: .
v_call: TRBV3-1/TRBV3-2
j_call: TRBJ1-6

cdr3_aa: CASGTRTGVYTEAFF
cdr3_nt: TGTGCCAGCGGTACTAGGACAGGGGTATACACTGAAGCTTTCTTT
clone_size: .
d_call: TRBD1
v_call: TRBV28
j_call: TRBJ1-1

cdr3_aa: CATEGDRANTGELFF
cdr3_nt: TGTGCCACCGAGGGGGACAGGGCGAACACCGGGGAGCTGTTTTTT
clone_size: .
d_call: TRBD1
v_call: TRBV10-3
j_call: TRBJ2-2

cdr3_aa: CSVRGSGQGYTEAFF
cdr3_nt: TGCAGCGTCCGAGGTTCGGGACAGGGCTACACTGAAGCTTTCTTT
clone_size: .
d_call: TRBD1
v_call: TRBV29-1
j_call: TRBJ1-1

cdr3_aa: CASRREYGETQYF
cdr3_nt: TGTGCCAGCAGGAGGGAGTACGGGGAGACCCAGTACTTC
clone_size: .
d_call: .
v_call: TRBV25-1
j_call: TRBJ2-5

cdr3_aa: CASSRDRGTEAFF
cdr3_nt: TGTGCCAGCTCACGGGACAGGGGCACTGAAGCTTTCTTT
clone_size: .
d_call: TRBD1
v_call: TRBV18
j_call: TRBJ1-1

cdr3_aa: CASSFRGTGELFF
cdr3_nt: TGTGCCAGCAGCTTTAGAGGGACCGGGGAGCTGTTTTTT
clone_size: once
d_call: .
v_call: TRBV5-6
j_call: TRBJ2-2

cdr3_aa: CAGRDRGGENEQFF
cdr3_nt: TGTGCCGGCCGGGACAGGGGTGGGGAGAATGAGCAGTTCTTC
clone_size: .
d_call: TRBD1
v_call: TRBV19
j_call: TRBJ2-1

cdr3_aa: CASSAGFNQPQHF
cdr3_nt: TGTGCCAGCAGCGCCGGTTTCAATCAGCCCCAGCATTTT
clone_size: few
d_call: .
v_call: TRBV5-6
j_call: TRBJ1-5

cdr3_aa: CASSLVVLSEKLFF
cdr3_nt: TGTGCCAGCAGCTTAGTGGTATTGAGTGAAAAACTGTTTTTT
clone_size: .
d_call: .
v_call: TRBV7-9
j_call: TRBJ1-4

cdr3_aa: CASSLSSGERADTQYF
cdr3_nt: TGTGCCAGCAGCTTGAGCAGCGGGGAGCGAGCAGATACGCAGTATTTT
clone_size: .
d_call: TRBD2
v_call: TRBV5-4
j_call: TRBJ2-3

cdr3_aa: CASGSRIDTQYF
cdr3_nt: TGTGCTAGTGGTTCACGGATAGATACGCAGTATTTT
clone_size: .
d_call: .
v_call: TRBV12-5
j_call: TRBJ2-3

cdr3_aa: CASSLGASGFSDTQYF
cdr3_nt: TGCGCCAGCAGCTTGGGTGCTAGCGGGTTCTCAGATACGCAGTATTTT
clone_size: .
d_call: TRBD2
v_call: TRBV5-1
j_call: TRBJ2-3

cdr3_aa: CASTPDPSGANVLTF
cdr3_nt: TGCGCCAGCACCCCTGACCCCTCTGGGGCCAACGTCCTGACTTTC
clone_size: few
d_call: .
v_call: TRBV5-1
j_call: TRBJ2-6

cdr3_aa: CATSRDRDYGYTF
cdr3_nt: TGTGCCACCAGCAGAGATCGTGACTATGGCTACACCTTC
clone_size: once
d_call: .
v_call: TRBV15
j_call: TRBJ1-2

cdr3_aa: CASAPGTHTGELFF
cdr3_nt: TGTGCCAGTGCCCCCGGGACACACACCGGGGAGCTGTTTTTT
clone_size: .
d_call: .
v_call: TRBV6-4
j_call: TRBJ2-2

cdr3_aa: CAISATGLNEKLFF
cdr3_nt: TGTGCCATCAGCGCTACAGGGCTTAATGAAAAACTGTTTTTT
clone_size: .
d_call: .
v_call: TRBV10-3
j_call: TRBJ1-4

cdr3_aa: CASSQDGARGGDTQYF
cdr3_nt: TGCGCCAGCAGCCAAGATGGGGCCAGGGGAGGGGATACGCAGTATTTT
clone_size: .
d_call: .
v_call: TRBV4-3
j_call: TRBJ2-3

cdr3_aa: CASSLFSGAADSGNTIYF
cdr3_nt: TGTGCCAGCAGCTTGTTCTCGGGCGCGGCGGACTCTGGAAACACCATATATTTT
clone_size: once
d_call: .
v_call: TRBV5-8
j_call: TRBJ1-3

cdr3_aa: CASRTGQPNTEAFF
cdr3_nt: TGTGCCAGCAGAACGGGACAGCCGAACACTGAAGCTTTCTTT
clone_size: .
d_call: TRBD1
v_call: TRBV7-2
j_call: TRBJ1-1

cdr3_aa: CASSQVSDGHTDTQYF
cdr3_nt: TGCGCCAGCAGCCAAGTTTCGGACGGCCACACAGATACGCAGTATTTT
clone_size: few
d_call: .
v_call: TRBV4-3
j_call: TRBJ2-3

cdr3_aa: CASSLEGQGYYGYTF
cdr3_nt: TGTGCCAGCAGCCTGGAGGGACAGGGATACTATGGCTACACCTTC
clone_size: .
d_call: TRBD1
v_call: TRBV2
j_call: TRBJ1-2

cdr3_aa: CASSQPGGQGLGNGYTF
cdr3_nt: TGTGCCAGCAGCCAACCCGGGGGACAGGGGTTGGGGAATGGCTACACCTTC
clone_size: .
d_call: TRBD1
v_call: TRBV7-9
j_call: TRBJ1-2

cdr3_aa: CASSYSFNEQFF
cdr3_nt: TGTGCCAGCAGTTACTCTTTTAATGAGCAGTTCTTC
clone_size: few
d_call: .
v_call: TRBV6-6
j_call: TRBJ2-1

cdr3_aa: CASTLAAGNYGYTF
cdr3_nt: TGTGCCAGCACCCTCGCGGCAGGCAACTATGGCTACACCTTC
clone_size: .
d_call: .
v_call: TRBV7-9
j_call: TRBJ1-2

cdr3_aa: CSASSGMYGYTF
cdr3_nt: TGCAGTGCTAGTTCGGGCATGTATGGCTACACCTTC
clone_size: .
d_call: .
v_call: TRBV20-1
j_call: TRBJ1-2

cdr3_aa: CASSKSSDSGNSPLHF
cdr3_nt: TGTGCCAGCAGCAAAAGCTCGGACAGTGGTAATTCACCCCTCCACTTT
clone_size: .
d_call: .
v_call: TRBV21-1
j_call: TRBJ1-6

cdr3_aa: CASSYYTEAFF
cdr3_nt: TGTGCCAGCAGCTACTACACTGAAGCTTTCTTT
clone_size: .
d_call: .
v_call: TRBV2
j_call: TRBJ1-1

cdr3_aa: CASSLGGLTEQFF
cdr3_nt: TGCGCCAGCAGCTTGGGAGGGCTTACCGAGCAGTTCTTC
clone_size: .
d_call: .
v_call: TRBV5-1
j_call: TRBJ2-1

cdr3_aa: CASTQDRGETQYF
cdr3_nt: TGTGCCAGCACCCAAGACAGGGGTGAGACCCAGTACTTC
clone_size: few
d_call: TRBD1
v_call: TRBV7-7
j_call: TRBJ2-5

cdr3_aa: CSASREGANSPLHF
cdr3_nt: TGCAGTGCCAGTAGAGAAGGGGCAAATTCACCCCTCCACTTT
clone_size: once
d_call: .
v_call: TRBV20-1
j_call: TRBJ1-6

cdr3_aa: CASSLIPSGSTGELFF
cdr3_nt: TGCGCCAGCAGCTTGATCCCCTCGGGCTCAACCGGGGAGCTGTTTTTT
clone_size: .
d_call: .
v_call: TRBV5-1
j_call: TRBJ2-2

cdr3_aa: CASSLARTANTGELFF
cdr3_nt: TGTGCCAGCAGCTTAGCGCGTACAGCGAACACCGGGGAGCTGTTTTTT
clone_size: .
d_call: .
v_call: TRBV7-9
j_call: TRBJ2-2

cdr3_aa: CASSVAGGPQETQYF
cdr3_nt: TGTGCCAGCAGTGTAGCGGGGGGCCCCCAAGAGACCCAGTACTTC
clone_size: .
d_call: TRBD2
v_call: TRBV2
j_call: TRBJ2-5

cdr3_aa: CASSPQGGPDTQYF
cdr3_nt: TGTGCCAGCAGCCCACAAGGAGGGCCAGATACGCAGTATTTT
clone_size: .
d_call: .
v_call: TRBV7-3
j_call: TRBJ2-3

cdr3_aa: CASSSGSSGGETQYF
cdr3_nt: TGCGCCAGCAGTTCGGGCTCCTCCGGGGGGGAGACCCAGTACTTC
clone_size: .
d_call: TRBD2
v_call: TRBV5-1
j_call: TRBJ2-5

cdr3_aa: CASNRAVDQPQHF
cdr3_nt: TGTGCCAGCAATCGCGCTGTGGATCAGCCCCAGCATTTT
clone_size: few
d_call: .
v_call: TRBV12-3/TRBV12-4
j_call: TRBJ1-5

cdr3_aa: CASRDGQRANYGYTF
cdr3_nt: TGTGCCAGCAGAGACGGACAGAGAGCTAACTATGGCTACACCTTC
clone_size: .
d_call: .
v_call: TRBV2
j_call: TRBJ1-2

cdr3_aa: CASSLVVQEQFF
cdr3_nt: TGTGCCAGCAGCTTAGTCGTACAGGAGCAGTTCTTC
clone_size: once
d_call: .
v_call: TRBV7-2
j_call: TRBJ2-1